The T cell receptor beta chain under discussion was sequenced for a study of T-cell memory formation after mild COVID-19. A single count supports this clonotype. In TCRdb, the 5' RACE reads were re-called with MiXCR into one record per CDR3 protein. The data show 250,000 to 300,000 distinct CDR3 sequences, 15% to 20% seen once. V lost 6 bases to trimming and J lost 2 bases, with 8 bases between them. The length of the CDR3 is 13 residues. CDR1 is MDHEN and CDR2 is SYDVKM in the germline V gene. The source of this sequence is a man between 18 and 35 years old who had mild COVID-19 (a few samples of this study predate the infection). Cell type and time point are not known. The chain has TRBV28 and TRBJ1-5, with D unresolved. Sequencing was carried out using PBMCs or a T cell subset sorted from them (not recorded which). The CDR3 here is CASSGDRNQPQHF. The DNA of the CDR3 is TGTGCCAGCAGCGGGGATCGCAATCAGCCCCAGCATTTT.